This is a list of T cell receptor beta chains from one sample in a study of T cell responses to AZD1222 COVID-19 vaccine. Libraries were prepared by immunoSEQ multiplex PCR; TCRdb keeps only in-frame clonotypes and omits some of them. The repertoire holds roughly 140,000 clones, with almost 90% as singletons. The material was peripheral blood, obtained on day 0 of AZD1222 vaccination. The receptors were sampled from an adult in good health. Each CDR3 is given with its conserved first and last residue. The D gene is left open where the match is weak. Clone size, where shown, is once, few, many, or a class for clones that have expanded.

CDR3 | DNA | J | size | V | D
CASSPPLTGGGETQYF | TGTGCCAGTAGCCCCCCCTTGACAGGGGGCGGGGAGACCCAGTACTTC | TRBJ2-5 | . | TRBV19 | TRBD1
CASSEGGRRKNQPQHF | TGTGCCAGCAGTGAAGGGGGGCGACGGAAGAATCAGCCCCAGCATTTT | TRBJ1-5 | . | TRBV2 | .
CASSLDYRGSETEAFF | TGTGCCAGCAGCTTGGACTACAGGGGGAGTGAAACTGAAGCTTTCTTT | TRBJ1-1 | few | TRBV5-5 | TRBD1
CASSGGHERTDTQYF | TGTGCCAGCAGCGGGGGACACGAACGCACAGATACGCAGTATTTT | TRBJ2-3 | . | TRBV7-9 | .
CASSYETGAGNTIYF | TGTGCCAGCAGTTACGAGACAGGGGCGGGAAACACCATATATTTT | TRBJ1-3 | . | TRBV6-5 | TRBD1
CASSQGGPPEFTIYF | TGCGCCAGCAGCCAAGGCGGGCCCCCCGAGTTCACCATATATTTT | TRBJ1-3 | . | TRBV4-3 | .
CASSFVDGYTF | TGTGCCAGCAGCTTCGTCGATGGCTACACCTTC | TRBJ1-2 | . | TRBV7-2 | .
CASSSLTGAVEAFF | TGTGCCAGCAGCTCTCTGACAGGGGCAGTTGAAGCTTTCTTT | TRBJ1-1 | . | TRBV7-2 | TRBD1
CASSQDTGRGNTIYF | TGCGCCAGCAGCCAAGACACAGGGAGAGGAAACACCATATATTTT | TRBJ1-3 | . | TRBV4-3 | .
CASYEEGGFTEAFF | TGTGCCAGCTACGAGGAAGGGGGCTTTACTGAAGCTTTCTTT | TRBJ1-1 | . | TRBV6-5 | TRBD1
CAISERLGNTGELFF | TGTGCCATCAGTGAACGACTAGGGAACACCGGGGAGCTGTTTTTT | TRBJ2-2 | once | TRBV10-3 | .